Presented here are 8 T cell receptor beta chains from one specimen sequenced in a study of OX40 agonist ivuxolimab in advanced cancers. TCRdb's table, derived via immunoSEQ multiplex PCR, lists solely in-frame clones and lacks some. Of about 47,000 clones in the sample, roughly 84% were seen once. The specimen was CD4+ or CD8+ T cells sorted from blood, collected in a trial of the OX40 agonist ivuxolimab. The origin of the receptors is an adult with an advanced solid tumor such as melanoma, head and neck, liver or kidney cancer.

The J gene is TRBJ1-1, the V gene TRBV9; 9 positions agree with TRBD1. There are 15 residues in the CDR3. CDR1 and CDR2 from the germline V gene are SGDLS and YYNGEE. V shed 4 bases and J 6 bases; nucleotides not matched to a gene: 10. Here the CDR3 DNA reads TGTGCCAGCAGCCCTCCGACAGGGGGTTATTCTGAAGCTTTCTTT. The encoded protein is CASSPPTGGYSEAFF.

For this clone: Compared with germline, one end of the junction differs, possibly owing to a read error. The chain uses TRBV7-7 and TRBJ2-5; D might be TRBD1 (5 bases). The CDR3 spans 13 residues. Germline CDR1 SSHAT, CDR2 FNYEAQ (reference sequence). CDR3 protein: CASSLMGQETQYF. CDR3 DNA sequence: TGTGCTAGCAGCTTAATGGGGCAGGAGACCCAGTACTTC.

The genes are TRBV9 and TRBJ2-7, with 7 bases aligning to TRBD2. The CDR3 extends over 14 amino acids. The V segment lost 0 bases and the J segment 5 bases; nucleotides outside the gene matches: 5. The germline V gene encodes CDR1 SGDLS and CDR2 YYNGEE. CDR3 in amino acids: CASSVGGGTHEQYF. CDR3 bases: TGTGCCAGCAGCGTAGGGGGGGGTACCCACGAGCAGTACTTC.

The rearrangement joins TRBV4-2 to TRBJ2-3; D perhaps matches TRBD2 (6 bases). Germline V gene lookup returns CDR1 LGHNA and CDR2 YNFKEQ. The CDR3 runs to 17 residues. Trimming shortened V by 0 bases and J by 2 bases, and 15 bases separated the two germline ends. The CDR3 loop is CASSQDQQRVLTDTQYF. The CDR3, as DNA: TGTGCCAGCAGCCAAGATCAACAGCGGGTGCTCACAGATACGCAGTATTTT.

In this sample, this clone turned up once. The chain carries TRBV7-6 and TRBJ2-7; the D is unclear. The CDR3 has 15 residues. From germline, CDR1 is SGHVS and CDR2 FNYEAQ. Trimming removed 5 bases from V and 1 base from J, with 15 bases in between. The CDR3 here is CASSPVGPGSYEQYF. The CDR3 nucleotides read TGTGCCAGCAGCCCCGTAGGGCCAGGTTCCTACGAGCAGTACTTC.

The genes are TRBV4-3 and TRBJ2-1; 11 nucleotides agree with TRBD2. Trimming cost V 0 bases and J 6 bases; bases outside gene matches: 4. Looked up from germline, CDR1 is LGHNA and CDR2 is YSLEER. This CDR3 is 16 amino acids long. The CDR3 nucleotides are TGCGCCAGCAGCCAAGATATAGCGGGGGGGAGCAATGAGCAGTTCTTC. Protein sequence: CASSQDIAGGSNEQFF.

This clone showed up just a few times. Different DNA sequences within this sample yield the same CDR3. The V call is TRBV27, the J call TRBJ2-1; 10 nucleotides align to TRBD2. Germline CDR1 is MNHEY and CDR2 is SMNVEV (reference sequence). With 5 bases clipped from V and 2 bases from J, the junction kept 0 bases outside the gene matches. The CDR3 runs to 14 residues. CDR3 bases: TGTGCCAGCAGTCTAGCGGGAGCCTACAATGAGCAGTTCTTC. Protein product: CASSLAGAYNEQFF.

V and J are TRBV15 and TRBJ2-7; TRBD2 is a possible D gene (5 bases). Trimming took 5 bases from V and 2 from J, leaving 13 bases between them. Looked up from germline, CDR1 is LNHNV and CDR2 is YYDKDF (reference sequence). The CDR3 has 14 residues. The CDR3 DNA reads as TGTGCCACCAGCGCTCGAGAGCGGCCCTACGAGCAGTACTTC. Protein product: CATSARERPYEQYF.